This TCR beta chain was profiled in a study of blood T cell repertoires in COVID-19. Across the whole study: The United States, Italy and Spain were the sources of the acute and convalescent COVID-19 samples.

The length of the CDR3 is 13 residues. CDR1 MGHRA and CDR2 YSYEKL come from the germline V gene. After removal of 4 bases from V and 4 bases from J, the junction contained 1 base not matched to a gene. Seattle's cohort entered during active infection and was followed longitudinally. Methods used by the authors: Amplification from reference gene primers served as the basis for estimated nucleated cell counts. TCRdb's table, derived via immunoSEQ multiplex PCR, lists solely in-frame clones and lacks some. The DNA gave D and trimming, while V, J and clone size come from that table. The sample records about 210,000 clones, almost 85% being singletons.

The chain uses TRBV4-1 and TRBJ1-1; 9 nucleotides align to TRBD1. This clonotype was sampled from a man aged 45-60 years with COVID-19, enrolled during active disease. Sample: peripheral blood. CDR3 DNA: TGCGCCAGCAGCCCGGGACAGGGCACTGAAGCTTTCTTT. As protein: CASSPGQGTEAFF.